This T cell receptor (beta chain) was sequenced in a study of neoadjuvant nivolumab and ipilimumab in lung cancer (dated by TCRdb to the early 2020s). With regard to the full study: Intravenous nivolumab was dosed at 3 mg/kg on days 1, 15 and 29, and in the combination arm ipilimumab 1 mg/kg was added on day 1 only. The primary trial endpoint was the major pathologic response (MPR) rate in the intention-to-treat population in each study arm. The study compared TCR repertoires in pretherapy (baseline) peripheral blood with TCR repertoires in tumors resected at surgery following neoadjuvant immune checkpoint blockade. Of the roughly 45 patients with operable NSCLC treated in the trial, approximately 23 were randomized to nivolumab monotherapy and 21 to nivolumab plus ipilimumab. Seven patients had matched pretherapy and resected tumor pairs analyzed, with four treated with nivolumab and three with nivolumab plus ipilimumab.

Worth noting for this clone: Its antigen remains undetermined. No base quality values were provided; no much bigger clone lies one nucleotide off.

The paper's findings and limits, for the study overall: TCR sequencing was performed in a small number of samples. Tumor T-cell richness and clonality rose from pretherapy to surgery in three of three dual-therapy tumors but in only two of four nivolumab-treated tumors. Resected tumors had greater TCR richness and clonality than tumor-adjacent uninvolved lung, and increases were observed in more dual-therapy-treated tumors. Richness in tumors resected after neoadjuvant therapy showed a positive correlation with pretherapy blood TCR richness (Spearman R of about 0.86). No significant correlation was found between TCR clonality and pathologic tumor regression, and only one major-pathologic-response sample was available for the clonality analysis.

Explained via the paper, the time point label denotes: at surgical resection after neoadjuvant nivolumab +/- ipilimumab. Samples were obtained from the phase 2 randomized NEOSTAR trial, in which neoadjuvant nivolumab or nivolumab plus ipilimumab followed by surgery was tested in operable NSCLC. To prepare the library, the immunoSEQ multiplex PCR assay was applied. Turning to the authors' computational methods: Repertoires were summarized in terms of richness and clonality, and significantly expanded and contracted clones between pre- and post-therapy samples were identified. TCRdb obtained this table from immuneACCESS and retained in-frame rearrangements with V and J assigned. These tables miss some clones; where compared with another copy, unresolved V genes account for less than half of the shortfall, and the remainder is unexplained. V, J and clone size were drawn from that table, and D and trimming were deduced from the DNA. The sample table shows over 25,000 clones, and approximately 83% are seen once. The ten largest clones add up to about 5.5% of the sample.

The receptor was isolated from an adult with non-small cell lung cancer. The sequences come from tumor tissue, collected after neoadjuvant nivolumab, alone or with ipilimumab, at or shortly before surgery.

The CDR3 region: CASSAYSLAGSPTDTQYF. Here is the DNA: TGCGCCAGCAGCGCTTACTCACTAGCGGGGAGCCCCACAGATACGCAGTATTTT. The sequence joins TRBV5-1 to TRBJ2-3; 10 of the junction bases match TRBD2. The CDR3 starts with the cysteine, ends with the phenylalanine, and has 18 residues. Left in the record is the CDR3 DNA by itself, 54 bases read in frame from the first base. Compared with germline, V lacks 4 bases and J lacks 2 bases; bases without a gene match: 13. As encoded in the germline V gene, CDR1 is SGHRS while CDR2 is YFSETQ. The CDR3, completed at both ends by the reference TRBV5-1 and TRBJ2-3 genes, gives the full variable domain KAGVTQTPRYLIKTRGQQVTLSCSPISGHRSVSWYQQTPGQGLQFLFEYFSETQRNKGNFPGRFSGRQFSNSRSEMNVSTLELGDSALYLCASSAYSLAGSPTDTQYFGPGTRLTVL.